A single T cell receptor (beta chain) is shown here with its context. Its target is unknown. This entry belongs to a study of T cell responses to AZD1222 COVID-19 vaccine. Pooling covered second doses at about 4 or about 12 weeks. Some clones are missing from TCRdb's copy, which holds only in-frame ones; the method was immunoSEQ multiplex PCR. The data show about 110,000 clones, more than 70% seen once. Study-wide findings and caveats: Donors were largely white British and mainly female; clonal diversity was possibly underestimated. Nearly half of unique spike-specific TCRs reportedly avoided B.1.351 and B.1.1.7 mutated regions.

The V end lost 7 bases, the J end lost 8 bases, and 20 bases lay between the germline ends. The CDR3 runs 14 residues. Germline V gene sequence: CDR1 MNHEY, CDR2 SMNVEV (reference sequence). Specimen: peripheral blood, collected 28 days after the second AZD1222 dose. This sequence was found in an adult who received the AZD1222 COVID-19 vaccine. The gene calls are TRBV27 and TRBJ1-2; D might be TRBD1 (5 bases). The CDR3 DNA reads TGTGCCAGCACTCCTTTAGGGGCTACGGGCGGCTACACCTTC. Protein product: CASTPLGATGGYTF.